This is a list of T cell receptor beta chains from one sample in a study of cytomegalovirus exposure and HLA in healthy donors. Profiled with immunoSEQ multiplex PCR; TCRdb holds only in-frame clones, not every one. The sample has about 160,000 clones; 75% are singletons. Sequenced input: PBMCs. The receptors were gathered from a woman in her forties or fifties in good health and CMV-seropositive. The conserved cysteine and the conserved F or W are not part of the CDR3 here. D genes are given only for firm matches.

TRBD1	TRBV7-9	TRBJ1-2	ASARGLGGYT
NA	TRBV5-4	TRBJ1-2	ASSGRTTNYGYT
TRBD1	TRBV29-1	TRBJ1-4	SAQVGQGGEKLF
TRBD2	TRBV7-9	TRBJ2-5	ASGGTSRQETQY
NA	TRBV6-1	TRBJ1-1	ASSEVPQGRGVNTEAF
NA	TRBV25-1	TRBJ1-2	ASSGPTQRGYT
TRBD1	TRBV10-3	TRBJ1-3	AITPAGTENTIY
TRBD1	TRBV5-1	TRBJ1-2	ASRPFTGGDYGYT
NA	TRBV13	TRBJ2-1	ASSFGGEQF
NA	TRBV2	TRBJ1-6	ASAMGGSSSPLH